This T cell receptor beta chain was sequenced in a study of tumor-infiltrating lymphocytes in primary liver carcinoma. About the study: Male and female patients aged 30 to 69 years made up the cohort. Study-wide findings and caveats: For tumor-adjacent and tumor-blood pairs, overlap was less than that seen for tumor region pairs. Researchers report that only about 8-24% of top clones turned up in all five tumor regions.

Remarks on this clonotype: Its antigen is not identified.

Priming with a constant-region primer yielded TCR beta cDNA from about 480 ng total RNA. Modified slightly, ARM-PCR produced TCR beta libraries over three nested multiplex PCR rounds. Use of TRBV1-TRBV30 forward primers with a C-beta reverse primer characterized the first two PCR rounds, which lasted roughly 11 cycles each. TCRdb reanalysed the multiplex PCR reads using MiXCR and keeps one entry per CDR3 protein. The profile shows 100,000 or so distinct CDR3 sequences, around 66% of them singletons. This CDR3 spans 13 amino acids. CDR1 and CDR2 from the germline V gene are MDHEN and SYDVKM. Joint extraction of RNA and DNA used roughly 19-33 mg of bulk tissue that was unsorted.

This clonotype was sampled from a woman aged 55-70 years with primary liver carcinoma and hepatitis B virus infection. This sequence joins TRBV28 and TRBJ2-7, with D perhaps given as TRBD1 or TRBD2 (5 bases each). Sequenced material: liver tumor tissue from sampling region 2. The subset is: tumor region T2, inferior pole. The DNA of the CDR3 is TGTGTCATCAGGGCGCCACTAGTCTACGAGCAGTACTTC. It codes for CVIRAPLVYEQYF.